Below, 5 T cell receptor beta chains from the same sample are listed, as sequenced in a study of T cells after yellow fever vaccination. From the 5' RACE reads, TCRdb called clonotypes with MiXCR, one entry per CDR3 protein. The sample holds a few hundred thousand distinct CDR3 sequences, approximately 9% seen once. The specimen comprised PBMCs, sampled on the day of the first yellow fever vaccination. These receptors were taken from a man aged 18-30 years who received the YFV17D yellow fever vaccine.

The V and J genes are TRBV18 and TRBJ2-1; D is unresolved. Per germline, CDR1 KGHSH and CDR2 LQKENI. The CDR3 totals 13 residues. The V end was cut by 3 bases, the J end by 8 bases, with 11 bases between. The chain's CDR3 is CASSPVLLHEQFF. DNA of the CDR3: TGTGCCAGCTCACCCGTCCTTCTCCATGAGCAGTTCTTC. Drawing the rest from reference TRBV18 and TRBJ2-1, the complete variable domain is NAGVMQNPRHLVRRRGQEARLRCSPMKGHSHVYWYRQLPEEGLKFMVYLQKENIIDESGMPKERFSAEFPKEGPSILRIQQVVRGDSAAYFCASSPVLLHEQFFGPGTRLTVL.

This clonotype was recorded at least ten times. The rearrangement uses TRBV12-3 or TRBV12-4 and TRBJ2-1, with 10 nucleotides matching TRBD2. This CDR3 contains 15 residues. V lost 1 base and J lost 6; bases outside the gene matches: 3. CDR3 in amino acids: CASSLEGLAINEQFF. As DNA, the CDR3 is TGTGCCAGCAGTTTAGAGGGACTAGCGATCAATGAGCAGTTCTTC.

This clonotype was seen once. The chain recombines TRBV4-2 with TRBJ2-2; 8 bases fit TRBD2. The CDR3 length is 15 residues. V was pared by 4 bases and J by 1 base, with 2 bases of the junction left unmatched. Germline-derived CDR1 and CDR2 are LGHNA and YNFKEQ. The CDR3 DNA follows: TGTGCCAGCAGCCCCCTAGCGGGGAACACCGGGGAGCTGTTTTTT. Translating gives CASSPLAGNTGELFF.

The sample holds a few counts of this clonotype. The chain has TRBV11-2 and TRBJ2-3; 9 bases fit TRBD1. Germline V gene sequence: CDR1 SGHAT, CDR2 FQNNGV. This CDR3 has 15 residues. V lost 1 base and J lost 3; bases outside the gene matches: 2. The CDR3 sequence is CASSLGDRETDTQYF. CDR3 coding DNA: TGTGCCAGCAGCTTAGGGGACAGGGAAACAGATACGCAGTATTTT.

This clonotype has at least ten counts. This chain connects TRBV7-6 to TRBJ2-5; D possibly corresponds to TRBD1 (5 bases). The germline V and J ends were trimmed by 2 bases and 1 base, with 8 bases remaining between them. This CDR3 region has 14 residues. CDR1 and CDR2 (germline): SGHVS, FNYEAQ. The CDR3 nucleotides are TGTGCCAGCAGCTTATGGGGCAGCCAAGAGACCCAGTACTTC. Its protein product is CASSLWGSQETQYF.